This TCR beta chain emerged from a study of shared clonotypes between healthy human individuals. Naive-designated CD8 cells lacked CD45RO, were positively enriched for CCR7, and omitted terminally differentiated effector memory CD45RA+ cells. Method: immunoSEQ multiplex PCR; TCRdb's copy keeps in-frame clones and lacks some. The table has around 600,000 clones, 85% to 95% seen once. The V and J ends lost 7 bases and 0 bases, in that order; junction bases with no gene match: 12. This CDR3 has 16 amino acids. Germline CDR1 is SNHLY and CDR2 is FYNNEI. This sequence joins TRBV2 and TRBJ2-7; 7 bases map to TRBD1. This sequence originates from a woman younger than 45 in good health. Source material: naive CD8+ T cells sorted from blood. As DNA, the CDR3 is TGTGCCAGCACCGCTGACAGGGCGTTAAACTCCTACGAGCAGTACTTC. Its protein product is CASTADRALNSYEQYF. The variable domain in full, with the rest retrieved from reference TRBV2 and TRBJ2-7, is EPEVTQTPSHQVTQMGQEVILRCVPISNHLYFYWYRQILGQKVEFLVSFYNNEISEKSEIFDDQFSVERPDGSNFTLKIRSTKLEDSAMYFCASTADRALNSYEQYFGPGTRLTVT.